This T cell receptor (beta chain) derives from a study of OX40 agonist ivuxolimab in advanced cancers. Germline values: CDR1 LGHNA, CDR2 YNFKEQ. The CDR3 is 15 amino acids. V lost 4 bases and J 7 bases, leaving 16 bases between the germline ends. Using immunoSEQ multiplex PCR, the repertoire was profiled, and TCRdb retains in-frame clones only, with some absent. The sample lists about 69,000 clones; around 90% were seen once. This clonotype originated in an adult with an advanced solid tumor such as melanoma, head and neck, liver or kidney cancer. The specimen comprised CD4+ or CD8+ T cells sorted from blood, sampled in a trial of the OX40 agonist ivuxolimab. The chain employs TRBV4-2 and TRBJ2-2; D is ambiguous. CDR3 nucleotides: TGTGCCAGCAGCCTTAATAAGGGTAAAGGCGGGGAGCTGTTTTTT. As protein: CASSLNKGKGGELFF.